Presented here are 23 T cell receptor beta chains from one specimen sequenced in a study of blood T cell repertoires in COVID-19. Profiling relied on immunoSEQ multiplex PCR, and the TCRdb table lists in-frame clones only, not all of them. The sample has 200,000 to 250,000 clones, 75% to 85% seen once. Input material: PBMCs or T cells enriched from blood (not recorded which). These receptors were taken from a man in his forties who had recovered from COVID-19.

This clone has just one count. J is TRBJ1-1 and V is TRBV28, with D maybe TRBD1 (6 bases). The germline gives CDR1 MDHEN, CDR2 SYDVKM. The V gene lost 4 bases and the J gene lost 5 bases, with 17 bases spanning the gap. The CDR3 has 15 residues. CDR3 DNA sequence: TGTGCCAGCAGTTCGGGACAATACAAGAGAACTGAAGCTTTCTTT. Its translation is CASSSGQYKRTEAFF.

The chain joins TRBV5-4 to TRBJ2-3; 12 bases agree with TRBD1. From germline, CDR1 is SGHNT and CDR2 YYREEE (reference sequence). V trimming: 4 bases; J trimming: 8 bases; junction bases outside the gene matches: 8. The CDR3 has 15 amino acids. CDR3 residues: CASSPGTGGGGTQYF. CDR3 DNA sequence: TGTGCCAGCAGCCCCGGGACAGGGGGCGGAGGTACGCAGTATTTT.

V is TRBV5-6 and J is TRBJ1-5; 12 bases map to TRBD1. This CDR3 has 18 residues. V shed 5 bases and J 1 base; nucleotides not matched to a gene: 10. Germline lookup yields CDR1 SGHDT and CDR2 YYEEEE. The CDR3 spells CASSQPGQGAGSNQPQHF. The DNA of the CDR3 is TGTGCCAGCAGTCAGCCGGGACAGGGGGCTGGGAGCAATCAGCCCCAGCATTTT.

The rearrangement uses TRBV5-4 and TRBJ1-1; weak D call: TRBD1 (6 bases). Germline lookup yields CDR1 SGHNT and CDR2 YYREEE (reference sequence). The CDR3 is 14 amino acids. The ends were cut back, 2 bases at V and 5 bases at J, with 13 bases in the middle. The CDR3 bases are TGTGCCAGCAGCTTTTTACAGGGAAAGACTGAAGCTTTCTTT. This translates into CASSFLQGKTEAFF. Full variable domain (rest looked up from reference TRBV5-4 and TRBJ1-1): ETGVTQSPTHLIKTRGQQVTLRCSSQSGHNTVSWYQQALGQGPQFIFQYYREEENGRGNFPPRFSGLQFPNYSSELNVNALELDDSALYLCASSFLQGKTEAFFGQGTRLTVV.

The chain combines TRBV5-8 with TRBJ2-6; weak D call: TRBD1 (5 bases). V lost 4 bases to trimming and J lost 2 bases, with 10 bases between them. CDR3 length: 15 amino acids. Germline CDR1 is SGHTS and CDR2 is YDEGEE. The CDR3 DNA follows: TGTGCCAGCAGCCCCAGGGCGGCTGGGGCCAACGTCCTGACTTTC. It translates to CASSPRAAGANVLTF.

The gene calls are TRBV11-2 and TRBJ1-6; 9 bases line up with TRBD1. Germline V gene data show CDR1 as SGHAT and CDR2 as FQNNGV. J gave up 7 bases and V 5 bases, and 12 bases lay outside the gene matches. This CDR3 is built from 17 residues. The CDR3 nucleotides are TGTGCCAGCAGCCCCCTGTGGAACAGGGGGCGGAATTCACCCCTCCACTTT. This encodes CASSPLWNRGRNSPLHF.

The rearrangement joins TRBV3-1 (or the pseudogene TRBV3-2) to TRBJ1-4; 8 nucleotides align to TRBD1. This CDR3 region has 13 residues. Germline CDR1 is LGHDT and CDR2 is YNNKEL (reference sequence). J was trimmed by 8 bases and V by 4 bases; bases with no gene match: 3. CDR3 region: CASSPGTGEKLFF. The CDR3, as DNA: TGTGCCAGCAGCCCGGGGACAGGAGAAAAACTGTTTTTT.

The chain carries TRBV12-5 and TRBJ2-1; the match to TRBD2 covers 9 bases. V shed 6 bases and J 6 bases; nucleotides not matched to a gene: 15. Germline V gene data show CDR1 as LGHNT and CDR2 as FRNRAP. This CDR3 contains 17 residues. For the CDR3, the DNA is TGTGCTAGTGGCCAGACCGGATTAGCGGGGGAGGCCAATGAGCAGTTCTTC. Encoded protein: CASGQTGLAGEANEQFF.

This chain uses TRBV18 with TRBJ2-3, with 7 bases aligning to TRBD2. Germline loops: CDR1 KGHSH, CDR2 LQKENI. The CDR3 loop spans 17 amino acids. The V and J ends lost 2 bases and 6 bases, in that order; junction bases with no gene match: 14. The CDR3 here is CASSPSSASGPLDTQYF. CDR3 in DNA: TGTGCCAGCTCACCAAGTTCGGCTAGCGGACCGCTTGATACGCAGTATTTT.

This clone showed up just a few times. CDR3 residues: CAWTETGGVGGYTF. The DNA for the CDR3 is TGTGCCTGGACCGAGACAGGGGGCGTGGGTGGCTACACCTTC. This chain joins TRBV30 and TRBJ1-2; 10 bases line up with TRBD1. After removal of 4 bases from V and 7 bases from J, the junction contained 9 bases not matched to a gene. The CDR3 runs to 14 residues. Germline values: CDR1 GTSNPN, CDR2 SVGIG (reference sequence).

Of note for this clone: The sample holds other DNA sequences that translate to the same CDR3. This chain joins TRBV6-5 and TRBJ1-2; D gene unclear. Germline V gene data show CDR1 as MNHEY and CDR2 as SVGAGI. This CDR3 has 13 residues. Trimming removed 5 bases from V and 3 bases from J, with 10 bases in between. In DNA, the CDR3 is TGTGCCAGCAGTCCCGGTTCGGACTATGGCTACACCTTC. This sequence encodes CASSPGSDYGYTF.

This clone turned up a few times. V is TRBV5-1 and J is TRBJ1-5; no reliable D call. The V end was cut by 0 bases, the J end by 4 bases, with 8 bases between. The CDR3 is 14 residues long. Germline V gene data show CDR1 as SGHRS and CDR2 as YFSETQ. The DNA of the CDR3 is TGCGCCAGCAGCTTGGTGGCGGGTAATCAGCCCCAGCATTTT. Translated: CASSLVAGNQPQHF. The entire variable domain, with the rest obtained from reference TRBV5-1 and TRBJ1-5, is as follows: KAGVTQTPRYLIKTRGQQVTLSCSPISGHRSVSWYQQTPGQGLQFLFEYFSETQRNKGNFPGRFSGRQFSNSRSEMNVSTLELGDSALYLCASSLVAGNQPQHFGDGTRLSIL.

CDR3 residues: CASSQVGAWEQYF. The CDR3 DNA sequence: TGTGCCAGCAGCCAAGTGGGGGCCTGGGAGCAGTACTTC. The V gene is TRBV7-9, the J gene TRBJ2-7; D is possibly TRBD1 (6 bases). The V end lost 5 bases, the J end lost 7 bases, and 15 bases lay between the germline ends. The CDR3 is 13 residues long. Germline V gene sequence: CDR1 SEHNR, CDR2 FQNEAQ (reference sequence).

The J gene is TRBJ1-2, the V gene TRBV30, with TRBD1 identical over 8 bases. This CDR3 spans 14 amino acids. Germline values: CDR1 GTSNPN, CDR2 SVGIG (reference sequence). J was trimmed by 0 bases and V by 8 bases; bases with no gene match: 8. The CDR3 DNA follows: TGTGCCCGGACAGGGCGGGGGTCTAACTATGGCTACACCTTC. As protein: CARTGRGSNYGYTF.

J is TRBJ1-5 and V is TRBV6-5, with D uncertain. This CDR3 spans 14 amino acids. CDR1 is MNHEY, CDR2 SVGAGI, per germline. V was clipped by 7 bases and J by 0 bases, with 10 bases between them. The CDR3 region has the DNA TGTGCCAGCACCGCAGGTTATAGCAATCAGCCCCAGCATTTT. Its protein is CASTAGYSNQPQHF.

The genes are TRBV11-2 and TRBJ2-7, with 9 nucleotides matching TRBD2. Germline values: CDR1 SGHAT, CDR2 FQNNGV. Trimming cost V 2 bases and J 0 bases; bases outside gene matches: 5. This CDR3 has 16 amino acids. The CDR3 spells CASSLLAGISSYEQYF. The CDR3 coding sequence is TGTGCCAGCAGCTTACTAGCGGGGATTTCCTCCTACGAGCAGTACTTC.

V is TRBV10-1 and J is TRBJ2-5; possibly TRBD2 for D (6 bases). The CDR3 spans 15 residues. Germline CDR1 is WNHNN and CDR2 is SYGVQD (reference sequence). V lost 10 bases, J lost 5 bases, and 23 bases lay in between. CDR3 amino acids: CATPGRGTLRETQYF. The CDR3 coding sequence is TGCGCCACTCCAGGGCGGGGTACCCTTCGGGAGACCCAGTACTTC.

The chain uses TRBV24-1 and TRBJ2-7; tentative D call: TRBD2 (5 bases). Per germline, CDR1 KGHDR and CDR2 SFDVKD. Trimming removed 7 bases from V and 6 bases from J, with 15 bases in between. The CDR3 has 13 amino acids. The CDR3 nucleotides read TGTGCCACCAGACAGTCCAGTGGAGGCGAGCAGTACTTC. It translates to CATRQSSGGEQYF.

V and J are TRBV11-2 and TRBJ2-5; 8 bases line up with TRBD1. CDR3 length: 14 amino acids. Per germline, CDR1 SGHAT and CDR2 FQNNGV. Germline trimming cut 3 bases from V and 5 bases from J; bases unmatched to any gene: 5. This chain's CDR3 is CASSFRGRFETQYF. As DNA, the CDR3 is TGTGCCAGCAGCTTCAGGGGGCGGTTCGAGACCCAGTACTTC.

This clone appeared a single time. CDR3 residues: CASSTGQGNTQPQHF. The CDR3 nucleotides are TGTGCCAGTAGTACCGGACAGGGCAACACTCAGCCCCAGCATTTT. The chain joins TRBV19 to TRBJ1-5; 8 bases align to TRBD1. The CDR3 has 15 residues. Trimming cost V 4 bases and J 6 bases; bases outside gene matches: 8. The germline gives CDR1 LNHDA, CDR2 SQIVND (reference sequence).

This chain joins TRBV7-9 and TRBJ2-1, with no clear D. Germline V CDR1 and CDR2: SEHNR, FQNEAQ (reference sequence). With 5 bases removed from V and 10 bases from J, the gap between germline ends came to 15 bases. The CDR3 contains 13 residues. The CDR3 here is CASSQSGPLEQFF. The DNA for the CDR3 is TGTGCCAGCAGCCAGTCGGGTCCCCTCGAGCAGTTCTTC.

The J gene is TRBJ2-1, the V gene TRBV3-1 (or the pseudogene TRBV3-2), with 10 nucleotides matching TRBD2. J lost 3 bases, V lost 1 base, and 3 bases had no gene match. Germline V gene lookup returns CDR1 LGHDT and CDR2 YNNKEL (reference sequence). The length of the CDR3 is 16 residues. The chain's CDR3 is CASSQGSGGVYNEQFF. The DNA of the CDR3 is TGTGCCAGCAGCCAAGGAAGCGGGGGGGTCTACAATGAGCAGTTCTTC.

The rearrangement uses TRBV5-4 and TRBJ1-2; TRBD1 might be the D (5 bases). Germline V gene lookup returns CDR1 SGHNT and CDR2 YYREEE (reference sequence). V lost 0 bases and J 0 bases, leaving 9 bases between the germline ends. The CDR3 sequence is 15 residues long. Written as DNA, the CDR3 is TGTGCCAGCAGCTTGGAGGGGCCAGCTAACTATGGCTACACCTTC. Protein: CASSLEGPANYGYTF.